Listed below are T cell receptor beta chains from one sample, sequenced in a study of cytomegalovirus exposure and HLA in healthy donors. Method: immunoSEQ multiplex PCR; TCRdb's copy keeps in-frame clones and lacks some. This repertoire shows fewer than 85,000 clones, around 70% found once; its top ten account for 7.5% to 9.5%. Sequenced input: PBMCs. The source is a middle-aged man in good health and CMV-seropositive. The CDR3 runs from the conserved cysteine through the conserved F or W. Fields, in order: V gene, clone size, J gene, CDR3 protein. Size is omitted from some rows. Given values are once, few, many or a class for expanded clones.

V gene: TRBV4-1
clone size: NA
J gene: TRBJ1-2
CDR3 protein: CASSQEGQGNYGYTF

V gene: TRBV2
clone size: NA
J gene: TRBJ1-3
CDR3 protein: CASDSPGNTIYF

V gene: TRBV5-1
clone size: NA
J gene: TRBJ2-7
CDR3 protein: CASSLVGGSSYEQYF

V gene: TRBV30
clone size: NA
J gene: TRBJ1-2
CDR3 protein: CAWSSGGANGYTF

V gene: TRBV28
clone size: NA
J gene: TRBJ2-7
CDR3 protein: CASSLGQLYEQYF

V gene: TRBV19
clone size: NA
J gene: TRBJ1-1
CDR3 protein: CASDRRNTEAFF

V gene: TRBV4-1
clone size: NA
J gene: TRBJ2-1
CDR3 protein: CASSQELAGGYNEQFF

V gene: TRBV19
clone size: NA
J gene: TRBJ1-3
CDR3 protein: CASSITPTGPSGNTIYF

V gene: TRBV9
clone size: NA
J gene: TRBJ2-3
CDR3 protein: CASSAPGAGGYLITDTQYF

V gene: TRBV6-1
clone size: NA
J gene: TRBJ2-2
CDR3 protein: CASTSAYNTGELFF

V gene: TRBV7-9
clone size: NA
J gene: TRBJ2-1
CDR3 protein: CASSPRGGGNEQFF

V gene: TRBV11-3
clone size: once
J gene: TRBJ2-7
CDR3 protein: CASSLASGVPYEQYF

V gene: TRBV5-1
clone size: few
J gene: TRBJ2-7
CDR3 protein: CASSADYEQYF

V gene: TRBV9
clone size: NA
J gene: TRBJ1-1
CDR3 protein: CASSVDGGAVNTEAFF

V gene: TRBV7-2
clone size: NA
J gene: TRBJ2-3
CDR3 protein: CASWGGNTDTQYF

V gene: TRBV18
clone size: few
J gene: TRBJ2-7
CDR3 protein: CASSPTGSEQYF

V gene: TRBV27
clone size: few
J gene: TRBJ2-7
CDR3 protein: CASSLNRGLDEQYF

V gene: TRBV7-3
clone size: NA
J gene: TRBJ2-7
CDR3 protein: CASSVAGTSSYEQYF

V gene: TRBV10-2
clone size: few
J gene: TRBJ1-4
CDR3 protein: CASQDRGREKLFF

V gene: TRBV5-8
clone size: NA
J gene: TRBJ2-1
CDR3 protein: CASSLVLVGSYNEQFF

V gene: TRBV6-1
clone size: NA
J gene: TRBJ2-7
CDR3 protein: CASSGGPGQAYEQYF

V gene: TRBV10-2
clone size: NA
J gene: TRBJ2-7
CDR3 protein: CASSLAFYEQYF

V gene: TRBV29-1
clone size: NA
J gene: TRBJ2-1
CDR3 protein: CSVDPTGGNEQFF

V gene: TRBV5-1
clone size: NA
J gene: TRBJ2-1
CDR3 protein: CASSLAMLAANNEQFF

V gene: TRBV6-6
clone size: NA
J gene: TRBJ1-5
CDR3 protein: CASSSNSNQPQHF

V gene: TRBV10-3
clone size: many
J gene: TRBJ2-2
CDR3 protein: CAIMRGRASANTGELFF

V gene: TRBV2
clone size: few
J gene: NA
CDR3 protein: CASSRDNYEQYF

V gene: TRBV5-1
clone size: NA
J gene: TRBJ2-7
CDR3 protein: CASSAPGSRTGSYEQYF

V gene: TRBV7-7
clone size: NA
J gene: TRBJ2-1
CDR3 protein: CASSLDTGASYNEQFF

V gene: TRBV2
clone size: NA
J gene: TRBJ2-3
CDR3 protein: CASSEKTSGGRTDTQYF

V gene: TRBV6-6
clone size: NA
J gene: TRBJ2-1
CDR3 protein: CASKERLAGEQFF

V gene: TRBV5-4
clone size: NA
J gene: TRBJ2-7
CDR3 protein: CASSPGTSGYEQYF